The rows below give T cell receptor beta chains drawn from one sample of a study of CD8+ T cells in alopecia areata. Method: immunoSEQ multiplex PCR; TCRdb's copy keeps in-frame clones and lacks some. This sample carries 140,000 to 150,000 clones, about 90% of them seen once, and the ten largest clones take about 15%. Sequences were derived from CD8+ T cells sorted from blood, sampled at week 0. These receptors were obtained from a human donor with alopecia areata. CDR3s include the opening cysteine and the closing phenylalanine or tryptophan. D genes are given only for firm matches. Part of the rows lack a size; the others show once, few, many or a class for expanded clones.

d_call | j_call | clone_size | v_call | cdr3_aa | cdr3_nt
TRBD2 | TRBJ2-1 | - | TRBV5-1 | CASRKWTSGASYNEQFF | TGCGCCAGCAGAAAATGGACTAGCGGGGCCTCCTACAATGAGCAGTTCTTC
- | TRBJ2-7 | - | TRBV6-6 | CASSPGRDEQYF | TGTGCCAGCAGCCCCGGGCGGGACGAGCAGTACTTC
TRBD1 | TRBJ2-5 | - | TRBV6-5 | CASSYSQGAIETQYF | TGTGCCAGCAGTTACTCGCAGGGGGCTATAGAGACCCAGTACTTC
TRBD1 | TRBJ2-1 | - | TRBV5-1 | CASSGTGVSYNEQFF | TGCGCCAGCAGCGGAACAGGGGTCTCCTACAATGAGCAGTTCTTC
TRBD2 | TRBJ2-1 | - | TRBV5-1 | CASSWTSGNNEQFF | TGCGCCAGCAGCTGGACTAGCGGGAACAATGAGCAGTTCTTC
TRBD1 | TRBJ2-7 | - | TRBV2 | CASRPRDSYEQYF | TGTGCCAGCAGGCCCAGGGACAGCTACGAGCAGTACTTC
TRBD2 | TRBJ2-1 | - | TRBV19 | CASSPGGSGIPNEQFF | TGTGCCAGTAGTCCCGGAGGTAGCGGGATACCCAATGAGCAGTTCTTC
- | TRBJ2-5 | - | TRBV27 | CASSPYWDVKMGETQYF | TGTGCCAGCAGTCCCTACTGGGACGTTAAGATGGGAGAGACCCAGTACTTC
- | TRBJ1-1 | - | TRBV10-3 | CAISEVFVGNTEAFF | TGTGCCATCAGTGAGGTTTTTGTGGGGAACACTGAAGCTTTCTTT
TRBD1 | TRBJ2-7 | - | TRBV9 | CASSGTGGRSSYEQYF | TGTGCCAGCAGCGGGACAGGGGGAAGGTCCTCCTACGAGCAGTACTTC
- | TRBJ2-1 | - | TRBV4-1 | CASSQDQRGHEQFF | TGCGCCAGCAGCCAAGACCAGCGAGGACATGAGCAGTTCTTC
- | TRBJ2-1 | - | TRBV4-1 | CASSDGTSAEQFF | TGCGCCAGCAGCGACGGAACTTCCGCTGAGCAGTTCTTC
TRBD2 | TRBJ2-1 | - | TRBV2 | CASSEKASGRAGNEQFF | TGTGCCAGCAGTGAAAAGGCTAGCGGGAGGGCCGGTAATGAGCAGTTCTTC
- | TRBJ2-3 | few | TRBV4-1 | CASSQGGPSGDTQYF | TGCGCCAGCAGCCAGGGGGGCCCGTCAGGGGATACGCAGTATTTT
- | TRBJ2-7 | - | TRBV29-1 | CSAKDGGSYEQYF | TGCAGCGCTAAGGACGGGGGCTCCTACGAGCAGTACTTC
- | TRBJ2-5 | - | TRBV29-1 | CSVERPGRSLATQYF | TGCAGCGTTGAGAGACCGGGACGGTCCCTCGCGACCCAGTACTTC
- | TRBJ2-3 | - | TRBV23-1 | CASSPWSQDCRGDTQYF | TGCGCCAGCAGCCCATGGTCACAGGACTGCCGAGGAGATACGCAGTATTTT
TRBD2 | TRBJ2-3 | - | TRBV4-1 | CASSQMPGLAVSTDTQYF | TGCGCCAGCAGCCAGATGCCGGGACTAGCGGTTAGCACAGATACGCAGTATTTT
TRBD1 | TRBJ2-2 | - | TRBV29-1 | CSVEVSTGGFTGELFF | TGCAGCGTTGAAGTTTCGACAGGGGGATTCACCGGGGAGCTGTTTTTT
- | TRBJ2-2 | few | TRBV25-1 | CASSDQTAVFF | TGTGCCAGCAGTGACCAGACCGCGGTGTTTTTT
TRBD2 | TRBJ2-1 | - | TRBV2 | CASKPTSANEQFF | TGTGCCAGCAAACCCACTAGCGCCAATGAGCAGTTCTTC
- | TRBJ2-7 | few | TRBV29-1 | CSVEGSLAGASPYEQYF | TGCAGCGTTGAAGGAAGTTTGGCGGGGGCTTCACCCTACGAGCAGTACTTC
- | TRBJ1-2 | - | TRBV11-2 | CASSLVGTTYGYTF | TGTGCCAGCAGCTTAGTCGGGACAACGTATGGCTACACCTTC
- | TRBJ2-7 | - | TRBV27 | CASSSSSYEQYF | TGTGCCAGCAGTTCCTCTTCGTACGAGCAGTACTTC
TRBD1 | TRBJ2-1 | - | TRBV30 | CAWRGQVNEQFF | TGTGCCTGGCGCGGACAGGTCAATGAGCAGTTCTTC
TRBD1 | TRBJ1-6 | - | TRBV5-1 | CASSLFGIGDREYNSPLHF | TGCGCCAGCAGCTTGTTCGGGATCGGGGACAGGGAGTATAATTCACCCCTCCACTTT
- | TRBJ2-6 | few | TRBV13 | CASSLKVVGANVLTF | TGTGCCAGCAGTTTGAAGGTGGTGGGGGCCAACGTCCTGACTTTC
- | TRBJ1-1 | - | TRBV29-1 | CSVASPRGAFF | TGCAGCGTTGCCTCCCCACGGGGGGCTTTCTTT
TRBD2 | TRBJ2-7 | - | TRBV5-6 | CASSLVAGRYSYEQYF | TGTGCCAGCAGCTTGGTAGCGGGCCGATACTCCTACGAGCAGTACTTC
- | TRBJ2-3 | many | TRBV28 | CASSLKGDWYTQYF | TGTGCCAGCAGTTTAAAAGGCGACTGGTATACGCAGTATTTT
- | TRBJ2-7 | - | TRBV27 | CASSYSGAYEQYF | TGTGCCAGCAGTTATTCGGGGGCCTACGAGCAGTACTTC
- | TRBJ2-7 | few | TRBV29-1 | CSVEDRQRTYEQYF | TGCAGCGTTGAAGATCGTCAGCGGACCTACGAGCAGTACTTC
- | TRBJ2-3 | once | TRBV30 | CAWSDIHQAPDTQYF | TGTGCCTGGAGCGATATCCATCAAGCCCCAGATACGCAGTATTTT
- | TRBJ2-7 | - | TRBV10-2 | CASSDFGYEQYF | TGCGCCAGCAGTGACTTCGGCTACGAGCAGTACTTC
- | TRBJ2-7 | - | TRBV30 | CAWSRTAPGEQYF | TGTGCCTGGAGTCGGACGGCCCCTGGCGAGCAGTACTTC
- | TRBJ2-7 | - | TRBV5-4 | CASSTELAYEQYF | TGTGCCAGCAGCACCGAGCTAGCCTACGAGCAGTACTTC
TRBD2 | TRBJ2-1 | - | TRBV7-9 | CASSLVVASGDNEQFF | TGTGCCAGCAGCTTAGTAGTGGCTAGCGGGGACAATGAGCAGTTCTTC
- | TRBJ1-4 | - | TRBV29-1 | CSVEIVIEENEKLFF | TGCAGCGTTGAAATCGTTATTGAGGAAAATGAAAAACTGTTTTTT
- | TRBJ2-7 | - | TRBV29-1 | CSVTARDNYEQYF | TGCAGCGTTACCGCCCGGGATAACTACGAGCAGTACTTC
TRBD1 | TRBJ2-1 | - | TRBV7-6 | CASGTGENVNEQFF | TGTGCCAGTGGGACAGGGGAGAATGTCAATGAGCAGTTCTTC
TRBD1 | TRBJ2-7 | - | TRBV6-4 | CASSIGTGGTYEQYF | TGTGCCAGCAGTATCGGGACAGGGGGAACCTACGAGCAGTACTTC
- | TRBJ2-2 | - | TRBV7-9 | CASRADGDTGELFF | TGTGCCAGCAGGGCCGACGGAGACACCGGGGAGCTGTTTTTT
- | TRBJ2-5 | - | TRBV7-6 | CASREQETQYF | TGTGCCAGCAGGGAACAAGAGACCCAGTACTTC
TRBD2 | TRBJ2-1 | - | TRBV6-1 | CASSELAVYNEQFF | TGTGCCAGCAGTGAACTAGCGGTATACAATGAGCAGTTCTTC